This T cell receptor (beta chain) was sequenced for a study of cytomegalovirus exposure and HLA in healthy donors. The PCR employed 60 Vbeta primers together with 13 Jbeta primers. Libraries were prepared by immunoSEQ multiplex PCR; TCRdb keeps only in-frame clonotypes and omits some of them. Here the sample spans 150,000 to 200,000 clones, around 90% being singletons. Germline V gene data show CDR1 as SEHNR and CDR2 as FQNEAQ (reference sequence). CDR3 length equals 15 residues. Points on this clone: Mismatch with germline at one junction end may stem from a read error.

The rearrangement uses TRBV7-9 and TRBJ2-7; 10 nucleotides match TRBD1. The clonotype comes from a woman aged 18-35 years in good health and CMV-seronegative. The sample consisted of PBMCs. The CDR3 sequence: CSSSRLGQGPYEQYF. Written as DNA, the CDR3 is TGTTCCAGCAGTCGCTTGGGACAGGGGCCATACGAGCAGTACTTC.